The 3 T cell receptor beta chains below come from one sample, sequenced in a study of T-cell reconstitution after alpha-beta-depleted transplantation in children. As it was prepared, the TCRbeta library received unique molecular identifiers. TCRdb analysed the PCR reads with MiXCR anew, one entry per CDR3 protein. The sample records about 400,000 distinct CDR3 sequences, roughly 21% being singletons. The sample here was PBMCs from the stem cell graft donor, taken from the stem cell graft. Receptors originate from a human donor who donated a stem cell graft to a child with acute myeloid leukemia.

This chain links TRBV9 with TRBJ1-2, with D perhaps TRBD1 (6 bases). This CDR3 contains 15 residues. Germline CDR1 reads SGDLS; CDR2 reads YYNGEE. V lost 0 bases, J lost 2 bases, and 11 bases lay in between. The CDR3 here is CASSVASGQNYGYTF. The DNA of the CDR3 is TGTGCCAGCAGCGTAGCTAGTGGACAGAACTATGGCTACACCTTC.

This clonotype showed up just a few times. CDR3 in amino acids: CASSLAPIGYNEQFF. The CDR3 region has the DNA TGCGCCAGCAGCTTGGCTCCGATAGGGTACAATGAGCAGTTCTTC. The V gene is TRBV5-1, the J gene TRBJ2-1; no clear D gene. CDR3 length: 15 residues. CDR1 and CDR2 from the germline V gene are SGHRS and YFSETQ. V gave up 0 bases and J gave up 4 bases, with 11 bases separating them. The full variable domain, its missing parts supplied by reference TRBV5-1 and TRBJ2-1, is KAGVTQTPRYLIKTRGQQVTLSCSPISGHRSVSWYQQTPGQGLQFLFEYFSETQRNKGNFPGRFSGRQFSNSRSEMNVSTLELGDSALYLCASSLAPIGYNEQFFGPGTRLTVL.

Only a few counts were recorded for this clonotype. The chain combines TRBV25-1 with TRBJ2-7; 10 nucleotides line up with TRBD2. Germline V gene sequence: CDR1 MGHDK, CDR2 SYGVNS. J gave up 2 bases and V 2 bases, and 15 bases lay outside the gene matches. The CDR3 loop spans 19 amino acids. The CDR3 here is CASSEELAGRAPETYEQYF. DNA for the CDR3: TGTGCCAGCAGTGAAGAACTAGCGGGGCGGGCACCGGAGACCTACGAGCAGTACTTC.